This T cell receptor beta chain was retrieved from a study of blood T cells in healthy people across ages. This clonotype came up a few times. Primed by a sample-barcoded 5' primer and a J-beta primer mix, a second PCR proceeded for 7 to 11 cycles. In TCRdb, the 5' RACE reads were re-called with MiXCR into one record per CDR3 protein. Counted here are some 710,000 distinct CDR3 sequences, about 45% occurring once; the ten biggest clones make up about a sixth. Between the trimmed V and J ends, which lost 6 bases and 10 bases, there was a span of 13 bases. The CDR3 sequence is 12 residues long. The source material was blood. This clonotype was sampled from a man of 80 years or more in good health. The V call is TRBV12-3 or TRBV12-4, the J call TRBJ1-3; D possibly corresponds to TRBD1 (5 bases). The CDR3 is CASSRGRRTIYF. For the CDR3, the DNA is TGTGCCAGCAGCCGGGGACGGCGGACCATATATTTT.